This T cell receptor beta chain was captured in a study of human thymus T cells. On this clone itself: Its antigen remains unknown.

The V segment lost 7 bases and the J segment 6 bases; nucleotides outside the gene matches: 9. The CDR3 spans 15 residues. CDR1 LNHDA and CDR2 SQIVND come from the germline V gene (reference sequence). Measured with immunoSEQ multiplex PCR; TCRdb has only the in-frame clones, and not every one. The table shows tens of thousands of clones, with over 85% occurring only once. Serving as donors were healthy Finnish infants, each of whom was having open corrective surgery for congenital heart defects. Only four of the eight donors provided an approximately 0.45-1 mL blood sample. Notes on the study in general: In thymic and blood repertoires alike, V and J usage looked biased.

The TCR comes from a boy younger than two with a congenital heart defect but otherwise immunologically healthy. The chain recombines TRBV19 with TRBJ2-2, with 9 bases matching TRBD2. The sample comprised blood. The CDR3 DNA is TGTGCCAGTACCTGGACTAGCGCGGCCGCCGGGGAGCTGTTTTTT. This codes for CASTWTSAAAGELFF.